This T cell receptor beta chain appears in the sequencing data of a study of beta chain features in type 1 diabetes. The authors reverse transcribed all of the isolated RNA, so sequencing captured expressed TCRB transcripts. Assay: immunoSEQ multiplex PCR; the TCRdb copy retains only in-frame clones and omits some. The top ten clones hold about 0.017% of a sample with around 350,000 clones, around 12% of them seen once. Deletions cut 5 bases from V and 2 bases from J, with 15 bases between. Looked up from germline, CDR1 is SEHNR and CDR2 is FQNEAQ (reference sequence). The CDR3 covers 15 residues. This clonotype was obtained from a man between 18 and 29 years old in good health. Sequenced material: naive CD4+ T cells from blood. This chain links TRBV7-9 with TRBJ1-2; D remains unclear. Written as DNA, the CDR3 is TGTGCCAGCAGCCCACCGGGGTATGGCAACTATGGCTACACCTTC. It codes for CASSPPGYGNYGYTF.